Listed here are 5 T cell receptor beta chains from one sample, sequenced in a study of blood T cells in healthy people across ages. Primers used in a second PCR of about 6 to 11 cycles were a sample-barcoded 5' primer and a J-beta primer mix. A single record per CDR3 protein comes from TCRdb applying MiXCR to the 5' RACE reads. The sample yields 700,000 to 950,000 distinct CDR3 sequences, roughly 43% seen once. The sequenced material came from blood. The receptor source for this set is a woman aged 60-70 years in good health.

This clonotype was detected only a few times. The J gene is TRBJ2-1, the V gene TRBV9; 13 nucleotides align to TRBD2. The junction had 5 bases not matched to a gene; V was cut back by 2 bases and J by 9 bases. The germline gives CDR1 SGDLS, CDR2 YYNGEE. The length of the CDR3 is 15 residues. The CDR3 DNA is TGTGCCAGCAGCGTGAGACTAGCGGGGGGCGGTGAGCAGTTCTTC. Protein product: CASSVRLAGGGEQFF.

This clonotype was seen ten or more times. V usage is TRBV28 and J usage is TRBJ2-7; D is possibly TRBD2 (7 bases). V dropped 3 bases and J dropped 2 bases, with 11 bases sitting between them. The CDR3 is 14 amino acids. Germline V gene sequence: CDR1 MDHEN, CDR2 SYDVKM. The CDR3: CASSFQGTTYEQYF. The CDR3, as DNA: TGTGCCAGCAGTTTTCAGGGGACTACCTACGAGCAGTACTTC.

This chain uses TRBV7-3 with TRBJ2-7; TRBD2 aligns across 12 bases. Trimming cost V 0 bases and J 3 bases; bases outside gene matches: 0. Germline V gives CDR1 SGHTA, CDR2 FQGTGA. This CDR3 region has 15 residues. This CDR3 is CASSLTGLAGYEQYF. Written as DNA, the CDR3 is TGTGCCAGCAGCTTAACGGGACTAGCGGGCTACGAGCAGTACTTC.

The CDR3: CASNFLPLVDEQFF. The CDR3 DNA sequence: TGTGCCAGCAACTTCCTCCCTCTGGTCGATGAGCAGTTCTTC. V gene TRBV7-2 combines with J gene TRBJ2-1; D call uncertain. CDR1 and CDR2 (germline): SGHTA, FQGNSA. V was shortened by 7 bases and J by 8 bases, with 18 bases between the two germline ends. The CDR3 is made up of 14 amino acids. Supplemented by reference TRBV7-2 and TRBJ2-1, the full variable domain reads GAGVSQSPSNKVTEKGKDVELRCDPISGHTALYWYRQSLGQGLEFLIYFQGNSAPDKSGLPSDRFSAERTGGSVSTLTIQRTQQEDSAVYLCASNFLPLVDEQFFGPGTRLTVL.

This clonotype was found a few times. This chain links TRBV29-1 with TRBJ2-2, with D unresolved. Between the trimmed V and J ends, which lost 4 bases and 7 bases, there was a span of 16 bases. This CDR3 contains 14 residues. The germline CDR1 and CDR2 sequences are SQVTM and ANQGSEA. This CDR3 reads CSVVGQVPGGELFF. The CDR3 DNA reads TGCAGCGTTGTCGGCCAGGTGCCTGGCGGGGAGCTGTTTTTT.